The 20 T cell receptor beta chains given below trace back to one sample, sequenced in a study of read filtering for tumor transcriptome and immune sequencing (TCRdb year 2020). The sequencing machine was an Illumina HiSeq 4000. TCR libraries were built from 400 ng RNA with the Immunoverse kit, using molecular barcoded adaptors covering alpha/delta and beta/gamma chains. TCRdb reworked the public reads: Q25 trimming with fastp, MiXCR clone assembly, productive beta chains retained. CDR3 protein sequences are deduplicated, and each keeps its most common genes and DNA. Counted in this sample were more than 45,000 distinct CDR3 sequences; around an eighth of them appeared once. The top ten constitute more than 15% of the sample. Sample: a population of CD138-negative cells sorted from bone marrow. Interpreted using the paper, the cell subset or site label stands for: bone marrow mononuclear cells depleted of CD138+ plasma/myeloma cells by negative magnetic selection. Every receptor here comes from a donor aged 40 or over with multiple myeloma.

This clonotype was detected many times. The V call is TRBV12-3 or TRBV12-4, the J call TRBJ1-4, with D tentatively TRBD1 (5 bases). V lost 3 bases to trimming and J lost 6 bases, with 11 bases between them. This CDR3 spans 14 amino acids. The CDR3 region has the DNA TGTGCCAGCAGTTTTGAGGGGTTTGATGAAAAACTGTTTTTT. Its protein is CASSFEGFDEKLFF.

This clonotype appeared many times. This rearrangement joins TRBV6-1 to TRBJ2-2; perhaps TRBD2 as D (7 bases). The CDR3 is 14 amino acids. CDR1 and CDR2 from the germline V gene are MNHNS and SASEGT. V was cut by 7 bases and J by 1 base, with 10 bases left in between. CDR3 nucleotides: TGTGCCAGCACAGCGGGACAGAACACCGGGGAGCTGTTTTTT. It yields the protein CASTAGQNTGELFF.

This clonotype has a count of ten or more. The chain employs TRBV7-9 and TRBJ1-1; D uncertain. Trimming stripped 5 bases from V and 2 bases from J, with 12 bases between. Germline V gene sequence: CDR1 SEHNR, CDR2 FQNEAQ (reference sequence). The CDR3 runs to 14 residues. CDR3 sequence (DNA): TGTGCCAGCAGCAACAGACAACGTAACACTGAAGCTTTCTTT. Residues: CASSNRQRNTEAFF. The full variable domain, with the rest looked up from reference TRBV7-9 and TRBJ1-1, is DTGVSQNPRHKITKRGQNVTFRCDPISEHNRLYWYRQTLGQGPEFLTYFQNEAQLEKSRLLSDRFSAERPKGSFSTLEIQRTEQGDSAMYLCASSNRQRNTEAFFGQGTRLTVV.

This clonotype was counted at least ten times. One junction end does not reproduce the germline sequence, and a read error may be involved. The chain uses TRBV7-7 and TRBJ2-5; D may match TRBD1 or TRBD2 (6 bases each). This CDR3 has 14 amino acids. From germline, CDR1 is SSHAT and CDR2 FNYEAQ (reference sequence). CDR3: CASSPFTGRETQYF. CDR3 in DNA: TGTGCTAGCAGCCCATTTACAGGGAGGGAGACCCAGTACTTC.

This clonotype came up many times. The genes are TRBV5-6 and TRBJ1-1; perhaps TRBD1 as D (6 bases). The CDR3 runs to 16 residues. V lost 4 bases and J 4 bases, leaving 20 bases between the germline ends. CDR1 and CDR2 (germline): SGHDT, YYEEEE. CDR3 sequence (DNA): TGTGCCAGCAGCGCGGGGACCACAGGGTGGGTCACTGAAGCTTTCTTT. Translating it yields CASSAGTTGWVTEAFF.

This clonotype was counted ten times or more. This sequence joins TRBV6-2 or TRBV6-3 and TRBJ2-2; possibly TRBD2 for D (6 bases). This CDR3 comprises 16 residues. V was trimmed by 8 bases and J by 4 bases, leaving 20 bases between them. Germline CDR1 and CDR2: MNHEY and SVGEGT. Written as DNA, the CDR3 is TGTGCCAGCCAGTTAGGAGGGCAGAGACGCACCGGGGAGCTGTTTTTT. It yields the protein CASQLGGQRRTGELFF.

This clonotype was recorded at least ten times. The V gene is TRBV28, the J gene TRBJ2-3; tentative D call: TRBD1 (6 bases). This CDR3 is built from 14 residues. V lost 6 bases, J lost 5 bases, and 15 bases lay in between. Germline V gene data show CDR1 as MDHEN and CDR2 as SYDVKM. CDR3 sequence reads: CASRDSSKRDTQYF. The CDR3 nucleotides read TGTGCCAGCAGGGACAGCTCGAAGCGAGATACGCAGTATTTT.

The CDR3 nucleotides read TGCGCCAGCAGCTATGACACTAGCACAGATACGCAGTATTTT. Translation gives CASSYDTSTDTQYF. The chain employs TRBV5-1 and TRBJ2-3; no firm D call. This CDR3 comprises 14 residues. From germline, CDR1 is SGHRS and CDR2 YFSETQ. Trimming cost V 3 bases and J 0 bases, with 8 bases left between them.

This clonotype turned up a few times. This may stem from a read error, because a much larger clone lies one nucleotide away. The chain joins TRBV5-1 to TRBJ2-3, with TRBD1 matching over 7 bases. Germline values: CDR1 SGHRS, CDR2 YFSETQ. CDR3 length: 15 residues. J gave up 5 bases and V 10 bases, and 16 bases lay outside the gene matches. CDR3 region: CAGMGTEDPQDTQYF. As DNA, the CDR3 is TGCGCCGGCATGGGGACAGAAGACCCACAAGATACGCAGTATTTT.

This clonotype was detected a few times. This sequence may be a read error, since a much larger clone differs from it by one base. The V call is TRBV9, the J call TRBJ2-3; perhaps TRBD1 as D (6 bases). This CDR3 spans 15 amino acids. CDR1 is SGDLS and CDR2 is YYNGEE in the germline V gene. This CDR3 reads CASSAPRGSTGTQYF. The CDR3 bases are TGTGCCAGCAGCGCACCCAGGGGAAGCACAGGTACGCAGTATTTT.

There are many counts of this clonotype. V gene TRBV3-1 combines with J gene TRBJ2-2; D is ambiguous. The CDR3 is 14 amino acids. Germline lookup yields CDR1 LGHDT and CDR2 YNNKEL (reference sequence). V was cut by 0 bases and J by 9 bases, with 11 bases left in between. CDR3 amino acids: CASSQDLNVRELFF. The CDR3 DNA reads TGTGCCAGCAGCCAAGATCTGAACGTCAGGGAGCTGTTTTTT.

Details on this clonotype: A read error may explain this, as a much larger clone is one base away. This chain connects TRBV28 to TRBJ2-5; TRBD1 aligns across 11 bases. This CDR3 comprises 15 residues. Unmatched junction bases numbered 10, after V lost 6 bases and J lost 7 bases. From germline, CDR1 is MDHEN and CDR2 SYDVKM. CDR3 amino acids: CASSEDRGPEGTQYF. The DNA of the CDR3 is TGTGCCAGCAGCGAGGACAGGGGGCCAGAAGGGACCCAGTACTTC.

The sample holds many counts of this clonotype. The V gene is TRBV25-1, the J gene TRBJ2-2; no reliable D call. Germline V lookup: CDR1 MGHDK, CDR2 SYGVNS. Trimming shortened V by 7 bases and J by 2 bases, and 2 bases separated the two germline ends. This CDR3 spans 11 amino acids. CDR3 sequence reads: CASKNTGELFF. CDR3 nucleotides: TGTGCCAGCAAAAACACCGGGGAGCTGTTTTTT.

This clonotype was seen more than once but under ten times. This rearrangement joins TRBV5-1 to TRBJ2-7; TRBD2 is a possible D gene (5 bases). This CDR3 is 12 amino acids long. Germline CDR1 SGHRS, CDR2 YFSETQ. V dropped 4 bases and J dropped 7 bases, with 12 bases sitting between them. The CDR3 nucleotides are TGCGCCAGCAGCCGACCACCGGGAGAGCAGTACTTC. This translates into CASSRPPGEQYF.

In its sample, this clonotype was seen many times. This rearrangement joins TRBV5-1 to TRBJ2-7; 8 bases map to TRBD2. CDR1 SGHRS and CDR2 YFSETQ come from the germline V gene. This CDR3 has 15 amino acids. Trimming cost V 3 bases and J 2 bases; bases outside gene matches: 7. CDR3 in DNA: TGCGCCAGCAGCTCGGGACTAGTCTCACCCTACGAGCAGTACTTC. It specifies CASSSGLVSPYEQYF.

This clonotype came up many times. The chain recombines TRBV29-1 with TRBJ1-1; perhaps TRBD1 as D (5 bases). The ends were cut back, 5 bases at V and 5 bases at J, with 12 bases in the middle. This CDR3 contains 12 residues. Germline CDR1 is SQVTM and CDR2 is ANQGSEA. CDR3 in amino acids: CSVTGLETEAFF. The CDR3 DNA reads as TGCAGCGTTACGGGACTCGAGACTGAAGCTTTCTTT.

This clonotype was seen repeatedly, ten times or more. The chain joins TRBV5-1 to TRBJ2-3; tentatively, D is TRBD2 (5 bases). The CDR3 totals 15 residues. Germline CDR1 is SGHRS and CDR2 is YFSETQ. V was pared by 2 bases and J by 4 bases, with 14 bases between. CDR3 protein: CASSFLGGFSDTQYF. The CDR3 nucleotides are TGCGCCAGCAGCTTCCTTGGAGGTTTTTCAGATACGCAGTATTTT.

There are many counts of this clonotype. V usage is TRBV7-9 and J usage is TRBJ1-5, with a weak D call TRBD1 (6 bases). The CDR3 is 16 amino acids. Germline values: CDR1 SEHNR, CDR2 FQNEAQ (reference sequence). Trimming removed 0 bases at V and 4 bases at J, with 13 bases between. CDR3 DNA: TGTGCCAGCAGCTTAGCTCCGGGGGCCACGAATCAGCCCCAGCATTTT. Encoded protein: CASSLAPGATNQPQHF.

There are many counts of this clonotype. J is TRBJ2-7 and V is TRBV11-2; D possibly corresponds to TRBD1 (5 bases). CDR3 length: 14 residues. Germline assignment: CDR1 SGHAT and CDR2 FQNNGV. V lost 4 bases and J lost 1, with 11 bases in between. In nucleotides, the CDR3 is TGTGCCAGCAGCTACGTTGACAGTTCCTACGAGCAGTACTTC. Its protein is CASSYVDSSYEQYF.

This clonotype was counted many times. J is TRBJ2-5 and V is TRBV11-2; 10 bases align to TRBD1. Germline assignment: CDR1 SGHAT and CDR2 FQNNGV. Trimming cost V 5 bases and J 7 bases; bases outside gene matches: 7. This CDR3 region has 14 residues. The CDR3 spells CASSPSGTGVTQYF. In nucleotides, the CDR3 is TGTGCCAGCAGCCCTAGTGGGACAGGGGTGACCCAGTACTTC.